Listed below are T cell receptor beta chains from one sample, sequenced in a study of CD8+ T cells in alopecia areata. Generated by immunoSEQ multiplex PCR, the TCRdb table keeps only in-frame clones and is missing some. The table records tens of thousands of clones, 50% to 75% of them present only once. Sequencing was performed on CD8+ T cells sorted from blood, taken at week 0. These receptor sequences come from a human donor with alopecia areata. Each CDR3 is given with its conserved first and last residue. The order of the fields is J gene, clone size, D gene, V gene, CDR3 DNA, CDR3 protein. D genes are given only for firm matches. Part of the rows lack a size; the others show once, few, many or a class for expanded clones.

TRBJ2-5,-,-,TRBV4-1,TGCGCCAGCAGCCGGTTACGGGGAGAGACCCAGTACTTC,CASSRLRGETQYF
TRBJ2-3,-,-,TRBV2,TGTGCCAGCAGTGCGACGGCAGGCCAACACACAGATACGCAGTATTTT,CASSATAGQHTDTQYF
TRBJ2-3,-,TRBD1,TRBV4-2,TGTGCCAGCAGCCAGGACGACAGGGTGAGAGATACGCAGTATTTT,CASSQDDRVRDTQYF
TRBJ2-1,-,TRBD2,TRBV6-5,TGTGCCAGCAGCCGACTAGCGGGAGCGGGGAATGAGCAGTTCTTC,CASSRLAGAGNEQFF
TRBJ2-3,-,TRBD2,TRBV11-2,TGTGCCAGCAGCTCTTGGCTAGCGGGCACAGATACGCAGTATTTT,CASSSWLAGTDTQYF
TRBJ2-2,-,-,TRBV13,TGTGCCAGCAGCTTAGGAAGTGCCGGGGAGCTGTTTTTT,CASSLGSAGELFF
TRBJ2-3,-,TRBD1,TRBV13,TGTGCCAGCAGTCCACGGGACAGGGCGACAGATACGCAGTATTTT,CASSPRDRATDTQYF
TRBJ2-5,-,-,TRBV7-6,TGTGCCAGCCTGGAGGGATTGACCCAGTACTTC,CASLEGLTQYF
TRBJ2-5,-,TRBD1,TRBV5-6,TGTGCCAGCAGCCTGGGACAGGCTGTAGAGACCCAGTACTTC,CASSLGQAVETQYF
TRBJ1-5,-,-,TRBV5-4,TGTGCCAGCAGCCATTTGGGGGACGGGGAACCCCAGCATTTT,CASSHLGDGEPQHF
TRBJ1-2,-,TRBD1,TRBV6-4,TGTGCCAGCAGTGACGGGACAGGGGGAGGTGGCTACACCTTC,CASSDGTGGGGYTF
TRBJ1-5,once,-,TRBV28,TGTGCCAGCAGTTTAACAGGATCCGATCAGCCCCAGCATTTT,CASSLTGSDQPQHF
TRBJ2-3,-,TRBD2,TRBV7-9,TGTGCCAGCAGAACCCTGGGACTAGCGGGGGGGCGGACAGATACGCAGTATTTT,CASRTLGLAGGRTDTQYF
TRBJ2-7,-,-,TRBV5-1,TGCGCCAGCAGCTTGTCCTCCTACGAGCAGTACTTC,CASSLSSYEQYF
TRBJ1-5,-,-,TRBV30,TGTGCCGGACAGAATAGCAATCAGCCCCAGCATTTT,CAGQNSNQPQHF
TRBJ2-6,-,-,TRBV30,TGTGCCTGGAGTGTAGGCTCTGGGGCCAACGTCCTGACTTTC,CAWSVGSGANVLTF
TRBJ2-5,-,TRBD2,TRBV27,TGTGCCAGTGGGACTAGCGGGAGCCGCGGAGAGACCCAGTACTTC,CASGTSGSRGETQYF
TRBJ2-7,-,-,TRBV5-4,TGTGCCAGCAGCTCCTCCTACGAGCAGTACTTC,CASSSSYEQYF
TRBJ2-1,few,TRBD2,TRBV2,TGTGCCAGCAGTCTAAGCGGGAGTCACAATGAGCAGTTCTTC,CASSLSGSHNEQFF
TRBJ1-5,-,TRBD1,TRBV7-9,TGTGCCAGCAGCGGGGACAGGGCGAGGGGTCAGCCCCAGCATTTT,CASSGDRARGQPQHF
TRBJ2-7,-,TRBD2,TRBV6-4,TGTGCCAGCGGGAGGCTAGCGGGATCCTACGAGCAGTACTTC,CASGRLAGSYEQYF
TRBJ2-7,-,TRBD1,TRBV5-1,TGCGCCAGCAGCTTGGCAGGGGACAGGGTGGAGTACTTC,CASSLAGDRVEYF
TRBJ2-7,-,TRBD1,TRBV5-6,TGTGCCAGCAGCCTACAGGGGGCGCTACTGTCGGGCGAGCAGTACTTC,CASSLQGALLSGEQYF
TRBJ1-2,-,-,TRBV6-5,TGTGCCAGCAACCCAACAGGGTCGGCCTATGGCTACGCCTTC,CASNPTGSAYGYAF
TRBJ1-1,many,-,TRBV5-1,TGCGCCAGCAGAACAGGGTTGGGCACTGAAGCTTTCTTT,CASRTGLGTEAFF
TRBJ1-2,-,-,TRBV7-2,TGTGCCAGCAGCCATCATTCCGGGGTTGTCGGCTACACCTTC,CASSHHSGVVGYTF
TRBJ1-1,-,-,TRBV5-1,TGCGCCAGCAGCTTGGAGGGGAAAGCTTTCTTT,CASSLEGKAFF
TRBJ1-2,-,TRBD1,TRBV6-5,TGTGCCAGCAGTGCCCAGCCCCGGACAGGTTTAGGCTACACCTTC,CASSAQPRTGLGYTF
TRBJ2-7,-,-,TRBV29-1,TGCAGCGTTGGTGAGGGCTACGAGCAGTACTTC,CSVGEGYEQYF
TRBJ2-1,-,-,TRBV27,TGTGCCAGCACTCACCTTCATGAGCAGTTCTTC,CASTHLHEQFF
TRBJ1-6,-,-,TRBV14,TGTGCCAGCAGCCAAGGGCGTGGGATCCGGTCTTCACCCCTCCACTTT,CASSQGRGIRSSPLHF
TRBJ1-1,few,-,TRBV7-2,TGTGCCAGCAGCGGGGAGACGACGGATTGGACTGAAGCTTTCTTT,CASSGETTDWTEAFF
TRBJ2-7,once,-,TRBV9,TGTGCCAGCAGCGATTCCGGAGAGCAGTACTTC,CASSDSGEQYF
TRBJ2-3,-,TRBD2,TRBV28,TGTGCCAGCAGTTACAACGATGGGACTAGCGGGTTTAGCACAGATACGCAGTATTTT,CASSYNDGTSGFSTDTQYF
TRBJ1-1,-,-,TRBV5-1,TGCGCCAGCAGCTTGGCCGAAGGGGGTGGCACTGAAGCTTTCTTT,CASSLAEGGGTEAFF
TRBJ1-2,-,-,TRBV7-9,TGTGCCAGCAGTAAGCCGGGTCCACACAATGGCTACACCTTC,CASSKPGPHNGYTF
TRBJ2-1,-,TRBD2,TRBV15,TGTGCCACCAGCAGAGATCTAGCGGGAGGGCCAGGGCAGTTCTTC,CATSRDLAGGPGQFF
TRBJ1-5,-,-,TRBV30,TGTGCCTGGAGTGCCACAGGATCAAATCAGCCCCAGCATTTT,CAWSATGSNQPQHF
TRBJ2-3,few,-,TRBV5-4,TGTGCCAGCGAGGATGGCCTAGCGATGGATACGCAGTATTTT,CASEDGLAMDTQYF
TRBJ1-1,-,-,TRBV5-1,TGCGCCAGCAGCTTACAGGGTTGGAACACTGAAGCTTTCTTT,CASSLQGWNTEAFF
TRBJ1-1,few,TRBD1,TRBV27,TGTGCCAGCAGTTTATTTGTCGGGGACAGGAACACTGAAGCTTTCTTT,CASSLFVGDRNTEAFF
TRBJ1-2,-,TRBD1,TRBV6-5,TGTGCCAGCAGTACGGGACAGGGGACCTCCTATGGCTACACCTTC,CASSTGQGTSYGYTF
TRBJ1-1,-,-,TRBV30,TGTGCCTGGAGTGTAATCGGATCGAACACTGAAGCTTTCTTT,CAWSVIGSNTEAFF
TRBJ2-7,-,-,TRBV5-1,TGCGCCAGCAGCTTTTTAGGGGATCTCGAGCAGTACTTC,CASSFLGDLEQYF
TRBJ2-1,-,-,TRBV5-6,TGTGCCAGCAGCCAGAATGGGGGGACCTACAATGAGCAGTTCTTC,CASSQNGGTYNEQFF
TRBJ1-5,-,-,TRBV5-1,TGCGCCAGCAGCTACACAGGGAGCGGGCCCCAGCATTTT,CASSYTGSGPQHF
TRBJ2-3,-,-,TRBV27,TGTGCCAGCACGCCCCCAGGGGGAGGGCGCACAGATACGCAGTATTTT,CASTPPGGGRTDTQYF
TRBJ1-2,-,TRBD1,TRBV5-6,TGTGCCAGCACCCCCAGGGACAGAGGGGACTATGGCTACACCTTC,CASTPRDRGDYGYTF
TRBJ2-7,-,-,TRBV1,TGCACCAGCAGCCAAGATATCGGGGGGGGAGGCCCTTTC,CTSSQDIGGGGPF
TRBJ2-3,few,-,TRBV4-3,TGCGCCAGCAGCCAGGGACGGACCGGTACGCAGTATTTT,CASSQGRTGTQYF
TRBJ2-5,few,-,TRBV14,TGTGCCAGCAGCCCTTTGGGGGCCAGAGAGACCCAGTACTTC,CASSPLGARETQYF
TRBJ2-7,-,-,TRBV25-1,TGTGCCAGCAGTGAAGGGGGGACCTACGAGCAGTACTTC,CASSEGGTYEQYF
TRBJ2-3,-,TRBD2,TRBV27,TGTGCCAGCAGTCCTAGCGGGGGGGCCGTAGATACGCAGTATTTT,CASSPSGGAVDTQYF
TRBJ2-3,few,-,TRBV13,TGTGCCAGCAGCTTAGGCTCTGAGGCGCAGTATTTT,CASSLGSEAQYF
TRBJ2-7,few,-,TRBV4-2,TGTGCCAGCAGCCAAGATCTAACTTTCTCCTACGAGCAGTACTTC,CASSQDLTFSYEQYF
TRBJ2-7,many,TRBD2,TRBV14,TGTGCCAGCAGCCACCTCGGGGGGTATCGCACCTACGAGCAGTACTTC,CASSHLGGYRTYEQYF
TRBJ2-5,few,TRBD1,TRBV23-1,TGCGCCAGCAGTCAATCCAAGGGGACAGGGGAGGAAGAGACCCAGTACTTC,CASSQSKGTGEEETQYF
TRBJ1-5,few,-,TRBV5-6,TGTGCCAGCAGCTTGGGGGCAGGGGTATCAAATCAGCCCCAGCATTTT,CASSLGAGVSNQPQHF
TRBJ2-1,once,TRBD2,TRBV25-1,TGTGCCAGCAGTGAATGGGGGGGTGCGGGCAATGAGCAGTTCTTC,CASSEWGGAGNEQFF
TRBJ2-4,-,-,TRBV6-5,TGTGCCAGCAGCCCCACAATCCTAGCCAAAAACATTCAGTACTTC,CASSPTILAKNIQYF